The 5 T cell receptor beta chains below were found in one sample sequenced in a study of graft-versus-host responses after intestinal transplantation. No antigen is known for these receptors. Repertoires were generated with immunoSEQ multiplex PCR, while TCRdb's copy carries only in-frame clones and drops some. This table holds about 78,000 clones, around 91% found once. The material was unstimulated CD8+ T cells sorted from spleen or lymph node cells, obtained before transplant. Receptors were obtained from a human donor who was the organ donor for an intestinal transplant.

The rearrangement joins TRBV28 to TRBJ1-1; the D gene is possibly TRBD1 (6 bases). The CDR3 loop spans 15 amino acids. Germline V lookup: CDR1 MDHEN, CDR2 SYDVKM. V was shortened by 2 bases and J by 1 base, with 11 bases between the two germline ends. The CDR3 loop reads CASSLVGTKNTEAFF. Written as DNA, the CDR3 is TGTGCCAGCAGTTTAGTGGGGACAAAGAACACTGAAGCTTTCTTT.

The CDR3 sequence is CASSIGNEQFF. CDR3 bases: TGTGCCAGCAGCATCGGCAATGAGCAGTTCTTC. The chain couples TRBV2 to TRBJ2-1; D gene ambiguous. Germline V gene data show CDR1 as SNHLY and CDR2 as FYNNEI. The V end was cut by 6 bases, the J end by 6 bases, with 6 bases between. The CDR3 has 11 residues.

The V call is TRBV7-8, the J call TRBJ2-6; D unclear. V was trimmed by 5 bases and J by 2 bases, leaving 22 bases between them. Germline CDR1 reads SGHVS; CDR2 reads FQNEAQ. This CDR3 is 19 amino acids long. The DNA for the CDR3 is TGTGCCAGCAGCCAACCTCTTCGCGGAAGAACTCCTGGGGCCAACGTCCTGACTTTC. Amino acid sequence: CASSQPLRGRTPGANVLTF.

The gene calls are TRBV15 and TRBJ1-6; 7 bases are a match to TRBD1. This CDR3 spans 17 amino acids. Germline CDR1 is LNHNV and CDR2 is YYDKDF (reference sequence). Germline trimming cut 5 bases from V and 6 bases from J; bases unmatched to any gene: 13. The CDR3 sequence is CATSDYTGAVGNSPLHF. DNA of the CDR3: TGTGCCACCAGCGATTATACAGGGGCGGTAGGTAATTCACCCCTCCACTTT. Looking up the rest from reference TRBV15 and TRBJ1-6 gives the full variable domain: DAMVIQNPRYQVTQFGKPVTLSCSQTLNHNVMYWYQQKSSQAPKLLFHYYDKDFNNEADTPDNFQSRRPNTSFCFLDIRSPGLGDTAMYLCATSDYTGAVGNSPLHFGNGTRLTVT.

This chain connects TRBV6-5 to TRBJ2-1; the D is unclear. Germline lookup yields CDR1 MNHEY and CDR2 SVGAGI. V was trimmed by 0 bases and J by 4 bases, leaving 10 bases between them. The CDR3 covers 15 residues. The DNA of the CDR3 is TGTGCCAGCAGTTACTCAGAGGCGCCATACAATGAGCAGTTCTTC. Amino acids: CASSYSEAPYNEQFF.